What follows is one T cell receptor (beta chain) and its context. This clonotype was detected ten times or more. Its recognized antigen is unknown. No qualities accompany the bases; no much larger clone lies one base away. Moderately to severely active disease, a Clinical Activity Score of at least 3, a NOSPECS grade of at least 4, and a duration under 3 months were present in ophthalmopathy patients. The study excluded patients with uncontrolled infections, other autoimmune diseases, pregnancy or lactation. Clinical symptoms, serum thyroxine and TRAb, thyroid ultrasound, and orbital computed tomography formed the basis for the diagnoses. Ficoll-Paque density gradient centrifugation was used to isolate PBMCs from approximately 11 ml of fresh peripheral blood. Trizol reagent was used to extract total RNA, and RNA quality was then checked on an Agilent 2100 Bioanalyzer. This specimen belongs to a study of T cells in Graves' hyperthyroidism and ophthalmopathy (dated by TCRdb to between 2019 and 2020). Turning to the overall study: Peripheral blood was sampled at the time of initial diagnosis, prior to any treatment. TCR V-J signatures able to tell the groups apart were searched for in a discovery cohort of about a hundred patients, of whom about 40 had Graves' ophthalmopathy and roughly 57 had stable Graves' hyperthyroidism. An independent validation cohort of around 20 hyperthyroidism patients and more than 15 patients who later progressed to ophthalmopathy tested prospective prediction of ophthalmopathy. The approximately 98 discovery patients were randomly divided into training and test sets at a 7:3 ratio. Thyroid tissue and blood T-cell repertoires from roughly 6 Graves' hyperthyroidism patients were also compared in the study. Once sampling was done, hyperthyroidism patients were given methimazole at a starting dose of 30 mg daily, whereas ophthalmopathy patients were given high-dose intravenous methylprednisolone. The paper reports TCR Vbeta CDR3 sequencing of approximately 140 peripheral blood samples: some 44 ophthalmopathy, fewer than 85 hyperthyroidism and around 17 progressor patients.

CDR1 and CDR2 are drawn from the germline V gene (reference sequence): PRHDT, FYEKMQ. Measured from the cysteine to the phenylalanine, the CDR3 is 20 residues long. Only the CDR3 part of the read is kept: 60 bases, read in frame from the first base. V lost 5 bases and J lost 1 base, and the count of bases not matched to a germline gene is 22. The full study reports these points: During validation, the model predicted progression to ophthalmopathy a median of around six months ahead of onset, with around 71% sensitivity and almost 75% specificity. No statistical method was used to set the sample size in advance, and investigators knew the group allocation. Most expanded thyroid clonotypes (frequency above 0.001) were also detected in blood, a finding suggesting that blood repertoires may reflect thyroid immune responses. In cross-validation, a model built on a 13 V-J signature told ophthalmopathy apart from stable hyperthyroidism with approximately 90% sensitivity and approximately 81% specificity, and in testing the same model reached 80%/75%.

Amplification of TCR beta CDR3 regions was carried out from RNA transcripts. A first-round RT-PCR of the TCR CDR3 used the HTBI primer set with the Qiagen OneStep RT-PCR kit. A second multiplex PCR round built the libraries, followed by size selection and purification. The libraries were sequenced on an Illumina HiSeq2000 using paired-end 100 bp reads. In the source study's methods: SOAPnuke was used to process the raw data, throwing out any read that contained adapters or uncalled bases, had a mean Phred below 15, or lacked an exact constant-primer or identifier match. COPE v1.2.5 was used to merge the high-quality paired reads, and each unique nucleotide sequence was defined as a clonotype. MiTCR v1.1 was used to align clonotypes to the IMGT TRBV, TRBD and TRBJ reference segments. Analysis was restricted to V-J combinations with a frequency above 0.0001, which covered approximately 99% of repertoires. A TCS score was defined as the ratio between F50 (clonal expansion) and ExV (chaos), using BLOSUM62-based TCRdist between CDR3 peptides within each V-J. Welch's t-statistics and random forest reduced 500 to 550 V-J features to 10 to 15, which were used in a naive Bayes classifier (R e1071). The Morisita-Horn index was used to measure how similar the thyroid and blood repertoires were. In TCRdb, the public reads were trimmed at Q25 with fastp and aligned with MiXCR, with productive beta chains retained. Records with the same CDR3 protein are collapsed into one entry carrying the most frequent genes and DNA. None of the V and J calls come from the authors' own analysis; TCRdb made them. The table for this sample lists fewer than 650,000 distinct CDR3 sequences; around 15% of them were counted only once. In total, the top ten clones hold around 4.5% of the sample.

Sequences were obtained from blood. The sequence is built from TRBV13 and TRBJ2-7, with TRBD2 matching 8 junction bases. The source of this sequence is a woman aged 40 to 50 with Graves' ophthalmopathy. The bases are TGTGCCAGCAGCACCTCGCCGGGAGCGGGAGAAGAAATAAGTTCCTACGAGCAGTACTTC. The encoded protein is CASSTSPGAGEEISSYEQYF.